Sequencing of this T cell receptor (beta chain) was carried out in a study of T cell repertoires in cytomegalovirus infection. Turning to the study itself: Based on public TCR beta signatures, there were indications of CMV infection and of a matching HLA type.

The CDR3 has 14 residues. In germline, CDR1 is MDHEN, CDR2 SYDVKM. Trimming took 7 bases from V and 2 from J, leaving 14 bases between them. Study-wide points: Dominating the ex vivo response were TCR beta clonotypes that were CMV-specific and HLA-C-restricted.

The sample holds a few counts of this clonotype. Its specificity is unknown. TCRdb recomputed calls from the reads with MiXCR, one row per CDR3 protein. Among about 180,000 distinct CDR3 sequences listed, approximately 18% were seen once. What was sequenced was CD8+ T cells from PBMCs. The sequence came from a human donor in good health (CMV status not recorded). Some clones in this sample may be carry-over from other donors' samples. The chain links TRBV28 to TRBJ1-1; D call uncertain. The CDR3 nucleotides are TGTGCCAGCACCGCTTATGAGGAAAACACTGAAGCTTTCTTT. It yields the protein CASTAYEENTEAFF.